Each of the 6 T cell receptor beta chains below was sequenced from the same sample in a study of cytomegalovirus exposure and HLA in healthy donors. Amplification used 60 Vbeta primers and 13 Jbeta primers. Generated by immunoSEQ multiplex PCR, the TCRdb table keeps only in-frame clones and is missing some. Of 140,000 to 150,000 clones listed, approximately 78% are singletons. The sample was PBMCs. The receptors here all came from a woman aged 18 to 35 in good health and CMV-seropositive.

The chain has TRBV6-6 and TRBJ2-7; TRBD1 aligns across 11 bases. V gave up 7 bases and J gave up 6 bases; unmatched junction bases: 8. The CDR3 contains 14 residues. Germline V CDR1 and CDR2: MNHNY, SVGAGI (reference sequence). CDR3 loop: CASMYSDRGLEQYF. The DNA for the CDR3 is TGTGCCAGCATGTATTCGGACAGGGGGCTCGAGCAGTACTTC.

This clone was observed a few times. The CDR3 DNA follows: TGTGCCAGCAGTGAACAGGGGGCGTCCTACGAGCAGTACTTC. This encodes CASSEQGASYEQYF. The chain joins TRBV6-1 to TRBJ2-7, with TRBD1 matching 8 bases. V trimming: 2 bases; J trimming: 1 base; junction bases outside the gene matches: 1. This CDR3 has 14 residues. Germline CDR1 reads MNHNS; CDR2 reads SASEGT.

J is TRBJ1-2 and V is TRBV28; D is perhaps TRBD1 (6 bases). The CDR3 loop spans 17 amino acids. The ends were cut back, 5 bases at V and 8 bases at J, with 27 bases in the middle. Germline CDR1 and CDR2: MDHEN and SYDVKM. The CDR3 coding sequence is TGTGCCAGCAGTCAACCGGGACAAAGAGGGAACCCTTGGGGCTACACCTTC. Translation: CASSQPGQRGNPWGYTF.

This clone was observed a few times. V gene TRBV5-6 combines with J gene TRBJ1-3; D remains ambiguous. Germline CDR1 and CDR2: SGHDT and YYEEEE. V dropped 4 bases and J dropped 3 bases, with 17 bases sitting between them. This CDR3 spans 16 amino acids. The CDR3, as DNA: TGTGCCAGCAGCCAGATGCGCGCAGGAGGTGGAAACACCATATATTTT. As protein: CASSQMRAGGGNTIYF.

This clone was detected only a few times. V gene TRBV19 combines with J gene TRBJ2-1; a possible D gene is TRBD1 (6 bases). The ends were cut back, 4 bases at V and 2 bases at J, with 12 bases in the middle. This CDR3 has 15 amino acids. CDR1 is LNHDA, CDR2 SQIVND, per germline (reference sequence). In DNA form, the CDR3 reads TGTGCCAGTAGTACCTCGGGACATGCCTACAATGAGCAGTTCTTC. This sequence encodes CASSTSGHAYNEQFF.

The V call is TRBV4-3, the J call TRBJ1-4; D remains unclear. The germline CDR1 and CDR2 sequences are LGHNA and YSLEER. The V gene lost 1 base and the J gene lost 6 bases, with 9 bases spanning the gap. CDR3 length equals 14 residues. The CDR3 loop is CASSQGAGYEKLFF. CDR3 DNA sequence: TGCGCCAGCAGCCAAGGGGCGGGTTATGAAAAACTGTTTTTT.